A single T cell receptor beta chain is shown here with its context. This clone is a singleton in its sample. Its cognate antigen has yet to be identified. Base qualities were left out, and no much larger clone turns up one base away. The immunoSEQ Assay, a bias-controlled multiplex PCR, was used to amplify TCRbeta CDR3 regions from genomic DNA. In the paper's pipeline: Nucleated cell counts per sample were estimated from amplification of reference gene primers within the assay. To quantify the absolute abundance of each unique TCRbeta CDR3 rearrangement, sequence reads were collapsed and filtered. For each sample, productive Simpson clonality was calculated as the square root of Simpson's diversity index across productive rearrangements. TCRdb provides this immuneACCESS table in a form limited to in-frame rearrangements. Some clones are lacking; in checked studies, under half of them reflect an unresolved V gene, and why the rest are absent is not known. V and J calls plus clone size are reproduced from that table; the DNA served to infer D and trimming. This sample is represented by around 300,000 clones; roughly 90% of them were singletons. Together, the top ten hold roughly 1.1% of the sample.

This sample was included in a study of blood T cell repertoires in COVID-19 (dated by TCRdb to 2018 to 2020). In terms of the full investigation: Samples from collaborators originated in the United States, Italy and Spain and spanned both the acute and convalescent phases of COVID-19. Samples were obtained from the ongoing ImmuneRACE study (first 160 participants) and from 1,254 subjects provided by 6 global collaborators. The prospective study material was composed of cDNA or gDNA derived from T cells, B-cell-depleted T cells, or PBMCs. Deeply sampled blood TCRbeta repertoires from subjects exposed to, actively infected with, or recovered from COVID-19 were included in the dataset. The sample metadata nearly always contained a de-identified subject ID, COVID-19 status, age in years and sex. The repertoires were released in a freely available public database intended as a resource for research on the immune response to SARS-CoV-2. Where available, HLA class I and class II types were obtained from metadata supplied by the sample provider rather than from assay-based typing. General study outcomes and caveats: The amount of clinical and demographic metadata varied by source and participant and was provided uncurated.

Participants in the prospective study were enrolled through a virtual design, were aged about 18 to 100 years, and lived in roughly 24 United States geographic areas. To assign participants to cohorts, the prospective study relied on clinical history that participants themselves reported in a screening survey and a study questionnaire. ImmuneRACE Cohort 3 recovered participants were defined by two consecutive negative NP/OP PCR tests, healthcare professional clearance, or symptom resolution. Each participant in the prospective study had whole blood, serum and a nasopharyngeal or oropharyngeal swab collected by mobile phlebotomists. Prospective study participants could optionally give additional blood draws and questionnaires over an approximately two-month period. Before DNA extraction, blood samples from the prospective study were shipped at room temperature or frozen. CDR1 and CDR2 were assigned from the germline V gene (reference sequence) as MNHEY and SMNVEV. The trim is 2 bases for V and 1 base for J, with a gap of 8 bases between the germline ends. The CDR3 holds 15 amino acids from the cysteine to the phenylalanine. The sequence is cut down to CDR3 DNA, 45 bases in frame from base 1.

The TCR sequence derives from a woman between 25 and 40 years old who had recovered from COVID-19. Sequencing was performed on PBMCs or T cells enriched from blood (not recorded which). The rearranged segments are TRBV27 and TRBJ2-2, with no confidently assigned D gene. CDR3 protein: CASSLGSVNTGELFF. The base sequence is TGTGCCAGCAGTTTAGGTTCGGTGAACACCGGGGAGCTGTTTTTT.